The next 4 T cell receptor beta chains were all read from a single sample in a study of blood T cell repertoires in COVID-19. Here immunoSEQ multiplex PCR was the method, and the copy in TCRdb shows in-frame clones only, minus some. The sample includes fewer than 350,000 clones, approximately 86% of them seen just once. Sequenced sample: peripheral blood. These receptors were taken from a man between 18 and 29 years old with active or convalescent COVID-19.

The V call is TRBV18, the J call TRBJ1-1, with D possibly TRBD1 on 5 matching bases. Trimming left V 3 bases short and J 1 base short, with 6 bases between. The CDR3 sequence is 13 residues long. Germline assignment: CDR1 KGHSH and CDR2 LQKENI. CDR3 sequence: CASSPTANTEAFF. The CDR3 nucleotides read TGTGCCAGCTCACCGACAGCGAACACTGAAGCTTTCTTT.

CDR3 coding DNA: TGTGCCAGCAGCTCCAGGGGTTTTGAAAGCAATCAGCCCCAGCATTTT. This sequence encodes CASSSRGFESNQPQHF. This chain uses TRBV7-8 with TRBJ1-5; a possible D gene is TRBD1 (6 bases). The CDR3 is 16 residues long. The germline V gene encodes CDR1 SGHVS and CDR2 FQNEAQ. The V and J ends lost 4 bases and 1 base respectively, with 14 bases between them.

V and J are TRBV5-1 and TRBJ2-1, with D possibly matching TRBD2 (6 bases). Trimming cost V 1 base and J 7 bases, with 15 bases left between them. The length of the CDR3 is 15 residues. Germline V lookup: CDR1 SGHRS, CDR2 YFSETQ. CDR3 in amino acids: CASSLRQGAGNEQFF. CDR3 DNA sequence: TGCGCCAGCAGCTTGAGGCAGGGCGCGGGGAATGAGCAGTTCTTC.

The chain has TRBV10-3 and TRBJ2-2, with D perhaps matching TRBD1 (6 bases). The CDR3 contains 17 residues. Trimming cost V 3 bases and J 3 bases, with 17 bases left between them. The germline CDR1 and CDR2 sequences are ENHRY and SYGVKD. CDR3 sequence: CAISDTGPLIDTGELFF. DNA of the CDR3: TGTGCCATCAGTGATACAGGGCCCTTAATTGACACCGGGGAGCTGTTTTTT.